Below, 21 T cell receptor beta chains from the same sample are listed, as sequenced in a study of shared clonotypes between healthy human individuals. Using immunoSEQ multiplex PCR, the repertoire was profiled, and TCRdb retains in-frame clones only, with some absent. Among about 1,900,000 clones listed, about 95% were seen once. Selected positively for CCR7 and CD45RO-negative, naive CD8 cells excluded terminally differentiated effector memory CD45RA+ cells. Input material: naive CD8+ T cells sorted from blood. The receptors were sampled from a man younger than 35 in good health.

CDR3 coding DNA: TGTGCCAGCAGCTTAGAAACAGTAAACACCGGGGAGCTGTTTTTT. Translating gives CASSLETVNTGELFF. The V call is TRBV7-9, the J call TRBJ2-2; no definite D call. Trimming took 1 base from V and 2 from J, leaving 8 bases between them. CDR3 size: 15 residues. CDR1 is SEHNR, CDR2 FQNEAQ, per germline (reference sequence). The entire variable domain, with the rest obtained from reference TRBV7-9 and TRBJ2-2, is as follows: DTGVSQNPRHKITKRGQNVTFRCDPISEHNRLYWYRQTLGQGPEFLTYFQNEAQLEKSRLLSDRFSAERPKGSFSTLEIQRTEQGDSAMYLCASSLETVNTGELFFGEGSRLTVL.

The chain couples TRBV2 to TRBJ2-1, with TRBD1 matching over 12 bases. The CDR3 has 15 residues. V dropped 5 bases and J dropped 7; count of bases not matched to a gene: 6. Per the germline V gene, CDR1 is SNHLY and CDR2 is FYNNEI. In nucleotides, the CDR3 is TGTGCCAGCAGTCCGGGACAGGGGGCCAAAAATGAGCAGTTCTTC. It yields the protein CASSPGQGAKNEQFF.

This chain uses TRBV10-2 with TRBJ2-3, with no clear D. V was shortened by 3 bases and J by 0 bases, with 7 bases between the two germline ends. The CDR3 loop spans 14 amino acids. From germline, CDR1 is WSHSY and CDR2 SAAADI. As DNA, the CDR3 is TGCGCCAGCAGTGAAATAGGGAGCACAGATACGCAGTATTTT. Amino acid sequence: CASSEIGSTDTQYF.

V is TRBV7-6 and J is TRBJ2-7; no firm D call. Trimming shortened V by 1 base and J by 4 bases, and 8 bases separated the two germline ends. From germline, CDR1 is SGHVS and CDR2 FNYEAQ. CDR3 length equals 13 residues. For the CDR3, the DNA is TGTGCCAGCAGCTTAGGAAGCTGGTACGAGCAGTACTTC. This translates into CASSLGSWYEQYF.

This chain joins TRBV15 and TRBJ1-2, with D perhaps matching TRBD1 (5 bases). With 0 bases removed from V and 6 bases from J, the gap between germline ends came to 20 bases. Germline V gene lookup returns CDR1 LNHNV and CDR2 YYDKDF (reference sequence). The CDR3 sequence is 17 residues long. CDR3 residues: CATSRDGTSGGMDGYTF. The DNA for the CDR3 is TGTGCCACCAGCAGAGACGGGACTTCGGGGGGAATGGATGGCTACACCTTC. The full variable domain, with the rest looked up from reference TRBV15 and TRBJ1-2, is DAMVIQNPRYQVTQFGKPVTLSCSQTLNHNVMYWYQQKSSQAPKLLFHYYDKDFNNEADTPDNFQSRRPNTSFCFLDIRSPGLGDTAMYLCATSRDGTSGGMDGYTFGSGTRLTVV.

Turning to this clone: Additional DNA sequences in this sample encode the identical CDR3. In nucleotides, the CDR3 is TGTGCCAGCAGTGAGGGCGGAAACACAGATACGCAGTATTTT. Protein product: CASSEGGNTDTQYF. This sequence joins TRBV6-1 and TRBJ2-3; D unresolved. The germline gives CDR1 MNHNS, CDR2 SASEGT. The CDR3 is 14 amino acids. V was pared by 3 bases and J by 2 bases, with 9 bases between.

The chain uses TRBV7-8 and TRBJ1-4, with a tentative D call TRBD1 (6 bases). The V end was cut by 0 bases, the J end by 2 bases, with 13 bases between. Germline CDR1 reads SGHVS; CDR2 reads FQNEAQ. The CDR3 runs to 17 residues. Written as DNA, the CDR3 is TGTGCCAGCAGCTTAGCCTTTGACAGGTCTACTAATGAAAAACTGTTTTTT. It codes for CASSLAFDRSTNEKLFF.

The chain joins TRBV10-2 to TRBJ2-7, with D unclear. Trimming shortened V by 9 bases and J by 4 bases, and 16 bases separated the two germline ends. The germline V gene encodes CDR1 WSHSY and CDR2 SAAADI. The CDR3 covers 13 residues. DNA for the CDR3: TGCGCCAGTCGCTCTTATGAACTATACGAGCAGTACTTC. Translation: CASRSYELYEQYF.

V is TRBV5-8 and J is TRBJ2-7; D ambiguous. The V and J ends lost 2 bases and 1 base respectively, with 7 bases between them. Germline V lookup: CDR1 SGHTS, CDR2 YDEGEE. The CDR3 is 13 residues long. CDR3 in amino acids: CASSLRQSYEQYF. In DNA form, the CDR3 reads TGTGCCAGCAGCTTACGGCAGTCCTACGAGCAGTACTTC.

V gene TRBV2 combines with J gene TRBJ2-6; D gene unclear. The CDR3 has 16 amino acids. Germline V lookup: CDR1 SNHLY, CDR2 FYNNEI. The V and J ends lost 0 bases and 0 bases respectively, with 6 bases between them. DNA for the CDR3: TGTGCCAGCAGTGAAGCTACTGTCTCTGGGGCCAACGTCCTGACTTTC. It yields the protein CASSEATVSGANVLTF. Complete variable domain (other parts from reference TRBV2 and TRBJ2-6): EPEVTQTPSHQVTQMGQEVILRCVPISNHLYFYWYRQILGQKVEFLVSFYNNEISEKSEIFDDQFSVERPDGSNFTLKIRSTKLEDSAMYFCASSEATVSGANVLTFGAGSRLTVL.

This sequence joins TRBV18 and TRBJ2-2; D is perhaps TRBD1 or TRBD2 (5 bases each). Trimming stripped 2 bases from V and 2 bases from J, with 15 bases between. The CDR3 consists of 17 residues. Germline V gene lookup returns CDR1 KGHSH and CDR2 LQKENI. CDR3 nucleotides: TGTGCCAGCTCACCAATTTATTCAGGGAGAAACACCGGGGAGCTGTTTTTT. This sequence encodes CASSPIYSGRNTGELFF.

The table lists this clone with a count of one. J is TRBJ1-1 and V is TRBV19; 8 nucleotides line up with TRBD1. V lost 3 bases, J lost 0 bases, and 6 bases stayed unmatched. The CDR3 loop spans 16 amino acids. CDR1 and CDR2 (germline): LNHDA, SQIVND (reference sequence). The CDR3: CASSIYGQGLNTEAFF. The CDR3 DNA follows: TGTGCCAGTAGTATCTACGGACAGGGCCTGAACACTGAAGCTTTCTTT.

This chain connects TRBV28 to TRBJ2-2, with TRBD2 as a possible D gene (6 bases). CDR3 length: 14 residues. Germline V gene sequence: CDR1 MDHEN, CDR2 SYDVKM. The germline V and J ends were trimmed by 2 bases and 7 bases, with 11 bases remaining between them. CDR3 in DNA: TGTGCCAGCAGTTTAGGGCGGGGAGGCGGGGAGCTGTTTTTT. Its translation: CASSLGRGGGELFF.

V gene TRBV5-6 combines with J gene TRBJ1-5, with 7 bases lining up with TRBD1. CDR3 length equals 16 residues. Per germline, CDR1 SGHDT and CDR2 YYEEEE. Trimming cost V 8 bases and J 3 bases; bases outside gene matches: 14. In DNA form, the CDR3 reads TGTGCCAGAGGACAGGAGCCAAACCTTGACAATCAGCCCCAGCATTTT. This encodes CARGQEPNLDNQPQHF.

The V gene is TRBV7-9, the J gene TRBJ1-4; D gene uncertain. Per germline, CDR1 SEHNR and CDR2 FQNEAQ (reference sequence). The CDR3 length is 15 residues. V lost 2 bases to trimming and J lost 8 bases, with 15 bases between them. Here the CDR3 DNA reads TGTGCCAGCAGCTTACACGGTCAACCGGGCGAAAAACTGTTTTTT. This codes for CASSLHGQPGEKLFF.

The V gene is TRBV14, the J gene TRBJ2-2; 8 positions match TRBD1. The germline V gene encodes CDR1 SGHDN and CDR2 FVKESK. V shed 4 bases, J shed 0 bases, and the junction held 13 bases outside the gene matches. The CDR3 runs 19 residues. The CDR3 loop reads CASSPYGTGGFANTGELFF. In DNA form, the CDR3 reads TGTGCCAGCAGCCCCTACGGGACAGGTGGATTCGCGAACACCGGGGAGCTGTTTTTT.

The chain uses TRBV6-5 and TRBJ2-5; TRBD1 matches at 9 bases. Germline values: CDR1 MNHEY, CDR2 SVGAGI. Losses at the gene ends were 6 bases for V and 2 bases for J; bases not matched to a gene: 1. This CDR3 has 13 amino acids. The CDR3 nucleotides are TGTGCCAGCAGGACAGGGGGTCAAGAGACCCAGTACTTC. Its translation: CASRTGGQETQYF.

This chain joins TRBV9 and TRBJ2-7, with D possibly matching TRBD2 (5 bases). The CDR3 has 15 residues. Germline-derived CDR1 and CDR2 are SGDLS and YYNGEE. V lost 4 bases and J 2 bases, leaving 16 bases between the germline ends. This CDR3 is CASSLGPGIAYEQYF. DNA of the CDR3: TGTGCCAGCAGCCTCGGCCCGGGGATCGCCTACGAGCAGTACTTC.

In its sample, this clone was seen once. The chain recombines TRBV6-1 with TRBJ2-7; D remains ambiguous. Germline V CDR1 and CDR2: MNHNS, SASEGT. The CDR3 covers 13 residues. V dropped 3 bases and J dropped 2 bases, with 8 bases sitting between them. As DNA, the CDR3 is TGTGCCAGCAGTGATACTAACGCCTACGAGCAGTACTTC. Translated, it gives CASSDTNAYEQYF.

CDR3 bases: TGTGCCAGCAGGGGTACAGGGGGCGACTACTACAATGAGCAGTTCTTC. It translates to CASRGTGGDYYNEQFF. This chain uses TRBV28 with TRBJ2-1, with 9 nucleotides matching TRBD1. Germline assignment: CDR1 MDHEN and CDR2 SYDVKM. V shed 6 bases and J 3 bases; nucleotides not matched to a gene: 9. There are 16 residues in the CDR3.

This chain uses TRBV10-3 with TRBJ1-1; D is uncertain. The V and J ends lost 11 bases and 5 bases respectively, with 21 bases between them. Germline V CDR1 and CDR2: ENHRY, SYGVKD. This CDR3 is 14 amino acids long. As DNA, the CDR3 is TGTGCCGCCAAGGGCCCAGGTCTGTGGACTGAAGCTTTCTTT. Amino acids: CAAKGPGLWTEAFF.